The 18 T cell receptor beta chains in this list originate from one sample, sequenced in a study of CD8+ T cells in alopecia areata. Extracted RNA was reverse transcribed, and the resulting cDNA served as sequencing template. The repertoire was sequenced with immunoSEQ multiplex PCR; TCRdb's copy has only in-frame clones and lacks some. Among about 64,000 clones listed, 35% to 55% were seen once. Treatment noted: oral pan-JAK inhibitor, 5-10 mg twice daily. The source was CD8+ T cells sorted from blood, collected at roughly week 36, from a patient treated with tofacitinib. All receptors come from a human donor with alopecia areata.

The chain carries TRBV20-1 and TRBJ1-1, with D hard to call. The CDR3 has 11 amino acids. From germline, CDR1 is DFQATT and CDR2 SNEGSKA (reference sequence). V was pared by 2 bases and J by 8 bases, with 9 bases between. CDR3 nucleotides: TGCAGTGCTAGACAAACAGCCGAAGCTTTCTTT. Amino acids: CSARQTAEAFF.

The chain links TRBV9 to TRBJ1-1, with D tentatively TRBD1 (5 bases). Trimming removed 4 bases from V and 5 bases from J, with 12 bases in between. The CDR3 is 13 residues long. Germline CDR1 is SGDLS and CDR2 is YYNGEE. The CDR3 spells CASSSRGETEAFF. CDR3 DNA: TGTGCCAGCAGCTCACGGGGGGAAACTGAAGCTTTCTTT. The full variable domain, rest sourced from reference TRBV9 and TRBJ1-1, is DSGVTQTPKHLITATGQRVTLRCSPRSGDLSVYWYQQSLDQGLQFLIQYYNGEERAKGNILERFSAQQFPDLHSELNLSSLELGDSALYFCASSSRGETEAFFGQGTRLTVV.

V and J are TRBV18 and TRBJ1-1; tentatively, D is TRBD1 (5 bases). This CDR3 contains 15 residues. CDR1 and CDR2 (germline): KGHSH, LQKENI. The V end lost 6 bases, the J end lost 0 bases, and 14 bases lay between the germline ends. The CDR3 reads CASSPWGGLNTEAFF. CDR3 in DNA: TGTGCCAGCTCCCCATGGGGGGGGTTGAACACTGAAGCTTTCTTT.

J is TRBJ2-7 and V is TRBV11-1; 7 bases are a match to TRBD1. The CDR3 contains 13 residues. J was trimmed by 3 bases and V by 3 bases; bases with no gene match: 2. Germline V CDR1 and CDR2: SGHAT, FQDESV (reference sequence). The CDR3 nucleotides read TGTGCCAGCAGCTTGGGACAGAACTACGAGCAGTACTTC. Protein sequence: CASSLGQNYEQYF.

The rearrangement joins TRBV11-2 to TRBJ2-7; D possibly corresponds to TRBD1 (5 bases). Germline V gene data show CDR1 as SGHAT and CDR2 as FQNNGV. The CDR3 has 16 amino acids. V shed 0 bases and J shed 1 base, with 13 bases lying between them. CDR3 loop: CASSLDQPGPSYEQYF. The CDR3 DNA is TGTGCCAGCAGCTTAGATCAGCCAGGGCCGTCCTACGAGCAGTACTTC.

V is TRBV5-1 and J is TRBJ1-1; unclear D gene. This CDR3 spans 15 amino acids. Germline CDR1 is SGHRS and CDR2 is YFSETQ. V was cut by 0 bases and J by 0 bases, with 9 bases left in between. In DNA, the CDR3 is TGCGCCAGCAGCTTGGCAAGCAAGATGAACACTGAAGCTTTCTTT. Protein product: CASSLASKMNTEAFF.

The genes are TRBV7-2 and TRBJ1-1, with TRBD1 matching 7 bases. The CDR3 consists of 14 residues. Germline V gene lookup returns CDR1 SGHTA and CDR2 FQGNSA. V was pared by 3 bases and J by 1 base, with 2 bases of the junction left unmatched. As DNA, the CDR3 is TGTGCCAGCAGCTTGGGACAGTGGAACACTGAAGCTTTCTTT. This sequence encodes CASSLGQWNTEAFF.

V usage is TRBV5-1 and J usage is TRBJ2-7; the match to TRBD1 covers 7 bases. Trimming took 4 bases from V and 1 from J; bases not matched to a gene: 5. The CDR3 is 14 residues long. Germline-derived CDR1 and CDR2 are SGHRS and YFSETQ. The CDR3 reads CASSPRQGSYEQYF. The CDR3 DNA sequence: TGCGCCAGCAGCCCACGACAGGGATCCTACGAGCAGTACTTC.

This chain uses TRBV11-2 with TRBJ2-5; D unresolved. Trimming took off 6 bases at V and 4 bases at J, with 9 bases between the two ends. The CDR3 runs to 12 residues. Germline-derived CDR1 and CDR2 are SGHAT and FQNNGV. The CDR3 sequence: CASRETGETQYF. CDR3 coding DNA: TGTGCCAGCAGGGAGACGGGAGAGACCCAGTACTTC.

The V gene is TRBV7-9, the J gene TRBJ2-2, with D hard to call. The germline V gene has CDR1 SEHNR and CDR2 FQNEAQ (reference sequence). The CDR3 consists of 14 residues. The V end lost 1 base, the J end lost 4 bases, and 7 bases lay between the germline ends. CDR3 nucleotides: TGTGCCAGCAGCTTAGATTTCAGCACCGGGGAGCTGTTTTTT. Its protein product is CASSLDFSTGELFF.

The rearrangement joins TRBV7-9 to TRBJ2-1, with TRBD2 matching over 10 bases. The trim removed 6 bases at V and 14 bases at J, leaving 4 bases unmatched. The CDR3 covers 11 residues. Looked up from germline, CDR1 is SEHNR and CDR2 is FQNEAQ (reference sequence). Here the CDR3 DNA reads TGTGCCAGCAGACTAGCGGGAAGGGAGTTCTTC. It is translated as CASRLAGREFF.

The J gene is TRBJ2-3, the V gene TRBV29-1; D might be TRBD1 (5 bases). There are 17 residues in the CDR3. CDR1 SQVTM and CDR2 ANQGSEA come from the germline V gene. The V and J ends lost 3 bases and 2 bases respectively, with 21 bases between them. In DNA form, the CDR3 reads TGCAGCGTTGATTCTTCAGACAGTTTAGGTGACACAGATACGCAGTATTTT. Translated, it gives CSVDSSDSLGDTDTQYF.

V is TRBV19 and J is TRBJ2-7; 8 bases fit TRBD1. The CDR3 loop spans 15 amino acids. Trimming took 5 bases from V and 0 from J; bases not matched to a gene: 6. CDR1 is LNHDA and CDR2 is SQIVND in the germline V gene (reference sequence). In DNA form, the CDR3 reads TGTGCCAGTAGTCCGTTCGGGACAGGCTCCTACGAGCAGTACTTC. Protein: CASSPFGTGSYEQYF.

This clone turned up a few times. The chain combines TRBV28 with TRBJ2-7, with 9 nucleotides matching TRBD2. The germline gives CDR1 MDHEN, CDR2 SYDVKM. Trimming took 10 bases from V and 3 from J; bases not matched to a gene: 7. This CDR3 comprises 13 residues. Written as DNA, the CDR3 is TGTGCCACCACTAGCGGGTACCTCTACGAGCAGTACTTC. It specifies CATTSGYLYEQYF.

The chain links TRBV6-5 to TRBJ1-5; D is ambiguous. CDR3 length: 15 residues. Trimming took 0 bases from V and 0 from J, leaving 6 bases between them. Germline CDR1 reads MNHEY; CDR2 reads SVGAGI. The chain's CDR3 is CASSYSGVSNQPQHF. CDR3 DNA: TGTGCCAGCAGTTACTCCGGGGTTAGCAATCAGCCCCAGCATTTT.

The gene calls are TRBV23-1 and TRBJ2-7, with D tentatively TRBD1 (5 bases). Being an ORF, TRBV23-1 has a function that is uncertain. Trimming pared 3 bases from V and 5 bases from J, leaving 20 bases between. This CDR3 contains 16 residues. Here the CDR3 DNA reads TGCGCCAGCAGTCATTCCCCGCGCAGGGTTGTGAACGAGCAGTACTTC. This encodes CASSHSPRRVVNEQYF.

This clone was seen more than once but under ten times. This chain links TRBV7-2 with TRBJ1-5, with a weak D call TRBD1 (6 bases). This CDR3 contains 14 residues. With 7 bases removed from V and 5 bases from J, the gap between germline ends came to 15 bases. CDR1 and CDR2 (germline): SGHTA, FQGNSA. This CDR3 reads CASTFGGAHQPQHF. The CDR3 DNA is TGTGCCAGCACCTTTGGGGGGGCGCATCAGCCCCAGCATTTT.

The chain uses TRBV29-1 and TRBJ2-2, with TRBD1 matching 7 bases. Germline V CDR1 and CDR2: SQVTM, ANQGSEA. The CDR3 has 14 residues. Written as DNA, the CDR3 is TGCAGTGCAGGGGGAGTGCCAAACACCGGGGAGCTGTTTTTT. Its protein is CSAGGVPNTGELFF.